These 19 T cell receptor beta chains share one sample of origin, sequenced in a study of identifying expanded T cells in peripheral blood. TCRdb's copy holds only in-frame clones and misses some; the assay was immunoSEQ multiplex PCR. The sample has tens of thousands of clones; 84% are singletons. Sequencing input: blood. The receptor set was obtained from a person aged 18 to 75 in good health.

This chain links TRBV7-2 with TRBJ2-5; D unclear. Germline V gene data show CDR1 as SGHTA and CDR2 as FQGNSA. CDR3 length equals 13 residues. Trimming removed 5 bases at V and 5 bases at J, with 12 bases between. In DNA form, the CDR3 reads TGTGCCAGCAGCCCCGGCCCAATGGAGACCCAGTACTTC. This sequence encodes CASSPGPMETQYF.

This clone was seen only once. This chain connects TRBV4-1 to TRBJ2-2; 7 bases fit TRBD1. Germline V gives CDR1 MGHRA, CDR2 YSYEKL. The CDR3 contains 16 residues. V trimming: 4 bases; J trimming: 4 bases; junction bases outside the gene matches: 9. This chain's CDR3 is CASSRPGTVGTGELFF. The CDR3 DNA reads TGCGCCAGCAGCCGACCTGGGACAGTGGGCACCGGGGAGCTGTTTTTT.

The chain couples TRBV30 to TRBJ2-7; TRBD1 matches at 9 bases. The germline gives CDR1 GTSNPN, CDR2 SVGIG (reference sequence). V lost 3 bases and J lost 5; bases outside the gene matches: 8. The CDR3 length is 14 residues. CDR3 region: CAWSLRGQGDEQYF. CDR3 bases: TGTGCCTGGAGCCTTAGGGGACAGGGAGACGAGCAGTACTTC.

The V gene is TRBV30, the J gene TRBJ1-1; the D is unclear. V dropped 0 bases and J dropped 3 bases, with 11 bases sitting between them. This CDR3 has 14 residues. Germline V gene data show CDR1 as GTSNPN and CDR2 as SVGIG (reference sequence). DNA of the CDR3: TGTGCCTGGAGTGTGAAAGGGTTTGACACTGAAGCTTTCTTT. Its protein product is CAWSVKGFDTEAFF.

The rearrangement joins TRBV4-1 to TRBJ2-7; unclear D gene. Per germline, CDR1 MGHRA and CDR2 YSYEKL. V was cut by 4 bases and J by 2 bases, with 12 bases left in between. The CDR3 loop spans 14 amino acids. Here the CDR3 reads CASSRRLPPYEQYF. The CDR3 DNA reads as TGCGCCAGCAGCCGAAGACTGCCCCCCTACGAGCAGTACTTC.

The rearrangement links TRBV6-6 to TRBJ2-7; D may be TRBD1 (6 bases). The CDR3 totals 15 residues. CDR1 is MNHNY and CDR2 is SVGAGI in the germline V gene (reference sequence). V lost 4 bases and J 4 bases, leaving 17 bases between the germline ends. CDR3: CASSSPLLGAYEQYF. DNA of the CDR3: TGTGCCAGCAGTTCCCCTCTTCTGGGGGCATACGAGCAGTACTTC.

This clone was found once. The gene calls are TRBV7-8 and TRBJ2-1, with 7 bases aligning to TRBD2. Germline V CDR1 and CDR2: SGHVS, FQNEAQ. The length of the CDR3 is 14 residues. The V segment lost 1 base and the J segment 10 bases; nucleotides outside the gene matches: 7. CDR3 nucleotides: TGTGCCAGCAGCTTAGGGACTAGAGGTTACGAGCAGTTCTTC. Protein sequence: CASSLGTRGYEQFF.

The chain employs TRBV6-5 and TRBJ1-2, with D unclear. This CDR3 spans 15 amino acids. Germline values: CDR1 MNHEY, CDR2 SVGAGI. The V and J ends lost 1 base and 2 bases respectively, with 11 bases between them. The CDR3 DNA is TGTGCCAGCAGTTACTTCTCCTCACTGAACTATGGCTACACCTTC. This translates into CASSYFSSLNYGYTF.

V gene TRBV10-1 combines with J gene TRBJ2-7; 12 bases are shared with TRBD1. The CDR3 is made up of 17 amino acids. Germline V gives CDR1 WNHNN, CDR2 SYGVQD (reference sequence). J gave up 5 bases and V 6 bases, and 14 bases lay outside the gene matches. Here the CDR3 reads CASSELGQGAVRDEQYF. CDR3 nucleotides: TGCGCCAGCAGCGAATTGGGACAGGGGGCTGTACGGGACGAGCAGTACTTC.

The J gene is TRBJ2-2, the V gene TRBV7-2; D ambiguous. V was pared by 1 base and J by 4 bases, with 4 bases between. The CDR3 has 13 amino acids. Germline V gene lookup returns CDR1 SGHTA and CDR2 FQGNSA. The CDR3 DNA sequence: TGTGCCAGCAGCTTAGATTTCACCGGGGAGCTGTTTTTT. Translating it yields CASSLDFTGELFF. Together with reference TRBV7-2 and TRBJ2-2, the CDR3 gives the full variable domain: GAGVSQSPSNKVTEKGKDVELRCDPISGHTALYWYRQSLGQGLEFLIYFQGNSAPDKSGLPSDRFSAERTGGSVSTLTIQRTQQEDSAVYLCASSLDFTGELFFGEGSRLTVL.

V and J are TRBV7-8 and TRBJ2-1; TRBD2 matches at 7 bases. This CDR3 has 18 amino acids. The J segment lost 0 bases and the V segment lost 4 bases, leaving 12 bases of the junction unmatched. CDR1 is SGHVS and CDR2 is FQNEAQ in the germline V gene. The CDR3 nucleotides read TGTGCCAGCAGCTCCCCAGCGGGAACCTTGAACTCCTACAATGAGCAGTTCTTC. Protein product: CASSSPAGTLNSYNEQFF.

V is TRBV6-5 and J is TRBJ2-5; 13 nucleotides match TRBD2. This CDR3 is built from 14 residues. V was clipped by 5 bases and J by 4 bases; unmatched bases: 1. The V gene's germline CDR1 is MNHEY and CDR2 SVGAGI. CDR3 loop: CASSGLAGVETQYF. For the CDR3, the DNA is TGTGCCAGCAGTGGACTAGCGGGAGTAGAGACCCAGTACTTC.

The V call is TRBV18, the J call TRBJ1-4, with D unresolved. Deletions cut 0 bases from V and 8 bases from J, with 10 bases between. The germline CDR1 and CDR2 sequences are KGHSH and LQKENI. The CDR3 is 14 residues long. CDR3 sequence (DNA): TGTGCCAGCTCACCACCCGATGGAGGGGAAAAACTGTTTTTT. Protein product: CASSPPDGGEKLFF.

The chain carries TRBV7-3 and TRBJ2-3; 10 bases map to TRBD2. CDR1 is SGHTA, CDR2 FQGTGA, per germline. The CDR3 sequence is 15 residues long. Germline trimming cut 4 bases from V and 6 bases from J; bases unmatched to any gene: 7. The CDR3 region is CASSSASGSGDTQYF. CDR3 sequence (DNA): TGTGCCAGCAGCTCTGCTAGCGGGAGTGGGGATACGCAGTATTTT.

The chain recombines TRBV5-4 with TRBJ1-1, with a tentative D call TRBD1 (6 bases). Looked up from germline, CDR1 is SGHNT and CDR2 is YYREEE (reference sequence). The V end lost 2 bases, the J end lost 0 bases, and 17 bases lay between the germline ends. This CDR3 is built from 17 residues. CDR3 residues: CASSLVGTGPLNTEAFF. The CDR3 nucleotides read TGTGCCAGCAGCTTAGTAGGAACAGGGCCACTGAACACTGAAGCTTTCTTT.

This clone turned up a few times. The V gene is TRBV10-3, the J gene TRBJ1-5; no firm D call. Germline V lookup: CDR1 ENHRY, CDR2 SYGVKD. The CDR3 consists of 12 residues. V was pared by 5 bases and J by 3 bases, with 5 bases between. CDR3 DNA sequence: TGTGCCATCAGTACAACCAATCAGCCCCAGCATTTT. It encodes CAISTTNQPQHF.

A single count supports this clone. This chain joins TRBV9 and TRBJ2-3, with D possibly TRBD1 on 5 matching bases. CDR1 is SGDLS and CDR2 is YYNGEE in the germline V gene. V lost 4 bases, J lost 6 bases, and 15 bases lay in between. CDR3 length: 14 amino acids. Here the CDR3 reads CASSRDSTGDTQYF. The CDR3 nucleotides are TGTGCCAGCAGCCGCGACAGCACTGGGGATACGCAGTATTTT. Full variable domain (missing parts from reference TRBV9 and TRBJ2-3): DSGVTQTPKHLITATGQRVTLRCSPRSGDLSVYWYQQSLDQGLQFLIQYYNGEERAKGNILERFSAQQFPDLHSELNLSSLELGDSALYFCASSRDSTGDTQYFGPGTRLTVL.

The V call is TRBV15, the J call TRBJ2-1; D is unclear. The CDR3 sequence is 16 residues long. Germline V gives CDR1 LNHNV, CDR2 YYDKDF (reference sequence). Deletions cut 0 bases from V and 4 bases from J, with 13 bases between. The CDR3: CATSREVTIGYNEQFF. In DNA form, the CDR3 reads TGTGCCACCAGCAGAGAGGTAACTATAGGGTACAATGAGCAGTTCTTC.

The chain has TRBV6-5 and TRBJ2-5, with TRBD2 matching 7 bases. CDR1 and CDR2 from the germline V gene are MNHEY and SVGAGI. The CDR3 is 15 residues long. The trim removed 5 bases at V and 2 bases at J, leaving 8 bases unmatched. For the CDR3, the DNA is TGTGCCAGCAGTCGTTGGACTAGTAAACAAGAGACCCAGTACTTC. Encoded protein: CASSRWTSKQETQYF.